The sequence of this TCR beta chain was determined in a study of siplizumab effects on memory and regulatory T cells. Study-level points and caveats: Confirmation was lacking for the suppressive function of proliferating Tregs derived from siplizumab cultures.

The repertoire was sequenced with immunoSEQ multiplex PCR; TCRdb's copy has only in-frame clones and lacks some. This table holds roughly 100,000 clones, over 90% found once. The CDR3 contains 13 residues. V was pared by 8 bases and J by 6 bases, with 7 bases of the junction left unmatched. Germline assignment: CDR1 ENHRY and CDR2 SYGVKD. Points on this clone: What it binds is not known.

Specimen: Tregs sorted from blood. The chain combines TRBV10-3 with TRBJ2-7, with 10 bases identical to TRBD1. The sequence was obtained from a human donor in good health. The CDR3 coding sequence is TGTGCCATCGCGGGACAGGGGTGGAGCGAGCAGTACTTC. Its protein product is CAIAGQGWSEQYF.